The clone carrying this T cell receptor beta chain was found many times. The target antigen is unknown. This record comes from a study of blood T cells in healthy people across ages. Using a J-beta primer mix together with a sample-barcoded 5' primer, a second PCR was run for about 6 to 12 cycles. TCRdb itself ran the 5' RACE reads through MiXCR, one entry per CDR3 protein. The data show 700,000 to 1,000,000 distinct CDR3 sequences, 40% to 50% seen once. Study-wide findings and caveats: Since the PBMCs were unsorted, naive and antigen-experienced cells could not be conclusively compared.

From germline, CDR1 is DFQATT and CDR2 SNEGSKA (reference sequence). Trimming took off 3 bases at V and 0 bases at J, with 9 bases between the two ends. The CDR3 loop spans 13 amino acids. The chain employs TRBV20-1 and TRBJ2-7; the D is unclear. The sequenced sample consisted of blood. The clonotype originates from a man aged 55 to 69 in good health. The CDR3 loop is CSARAQSSYEQYF. DNA of the CDR3: TGCAGTGCTAGGGCACAGAGCTCCTACGAGCAGTACTTC.